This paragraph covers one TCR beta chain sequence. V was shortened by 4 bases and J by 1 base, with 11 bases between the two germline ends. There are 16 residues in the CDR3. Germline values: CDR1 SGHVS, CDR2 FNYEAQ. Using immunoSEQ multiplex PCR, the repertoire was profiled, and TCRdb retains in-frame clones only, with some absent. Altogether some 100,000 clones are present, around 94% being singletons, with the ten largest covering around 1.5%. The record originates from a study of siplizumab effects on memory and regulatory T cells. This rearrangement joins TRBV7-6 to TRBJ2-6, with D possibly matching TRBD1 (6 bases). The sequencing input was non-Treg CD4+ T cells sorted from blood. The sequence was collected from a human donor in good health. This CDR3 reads CASSSYRASGANVLTF. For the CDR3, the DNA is TGTGCCAGCAGCTCTTACAGGGCTTCTGGGGCCAACGTCCTGACTTTC. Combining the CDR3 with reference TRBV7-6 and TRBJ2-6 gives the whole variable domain GAGVSQSPRYKVTKRGQDVALRCDPISGHVSLYWYRQALGQGPEFLTYFNYEAQQDKSGLPNDRFSAERPEGSISTLTIQRTEQRDSAMYRCASSSYRASGANVLTFGAGSRLTVL.